This record covers a single T cell receptor (beta chain). Germline V lookup: CDR1 SGHTA, CDR2 FQGNSA. CDR3 length: 14 amino acids. Trimming took 5 bases from V and 0 from J; bases not matched to a gene: 2. The data were obtained in a study of blood T cell repertoires in COVID-19. Repertoires were generated with immunoSEQ multiplex PCR, while TCRdb's copy carries only in-frame clones and drops some. The sample contains approximately 300,000 clones, around four fifths of which appear only once. The sequenced sample consisted of peripheral blood. The clonotype comes from a woman aged 45 to 65 with acute or convalescent COVID-19. This chain uses TRBV7-2 with TRBJ1-1; TRBD1 matches at 8 bases. Here the CDR3 DNA reads TGTGCCAGCAGCCCGACAGGGGTGAACACTGAAGCTTTCTTT. It specifies CASSPTGVNTEAFF.